One T cell receptor beta chain is described in this entry. This entry is derived from a study of OX40 agonist ivuxolimab in advanced cancers. The CDR3 sequence is 12 residues long. The V end was cut by 5 bases, the J end by 7 bases, with 11 bases between. Germline V gives CDR1 LGHNT, CDR2 FRNRAP. Here immunoSEQ multiplex PCR was the method, and the copy in TCRdb shows in-frame clones only, minus some. The sample includes roughly 33,000 clones, over 60% seen only once; the top ten take roughly 18%. This TCR was sampled from an adult with an advanced solid tumor such as melanoma, head and neck, liver or kidney cancer. The material sequenced was CD4+ or CD8+ T cells sorted from blood, taken in a trial of the OX40 agonist ivuxolimab. This chain joins TRBV12-5 and TRBJ1-1; D remains unclear. The CDR3 loop reads CASGQGRFEAFF. In DNA, the CDR3 is TGTGCTAGTGGTCAAGGACGGTTTGAAGCTTTCTTT.